Listed here is a single T cell receptor (beta chain). Its antigen remains unidentified. One end of the junction is discordant with germline, which a read error may explain. The data belong to a study of blood T cells in healthy people across ages. Study findings and constraints: Without sorted subsets, naive and antigen-experienced compartments could not be conclusively compared.

Then a second PCR, running roughly 7 to 11 cycles, was carried out with a sample-barcoded 5' primer and a J-beta primer mix. TCRdb re-derived calls from the 5' RACE reads in MiXCR, one entry per CDR3 protein. The repertoire includes approximately 790,000 distinct CDR3 sequences, around 68% of them detected once, and around a quarter sits in the top ten. CDR1 and CDR2 from the germline V gene are MNHEY and SMNVEV (reference sequence). CDR3 length equals 13 residues. J is TRBJ2-4 and V is TRBV27; the match to TRBD1 covers 9 bases. The end of the DNA is better explained by TRBJ2-7, so the J call may be wrong. The sequenced sample was blood. The TCR sequence derives from a man aged 30 to 39 in good health. CDR3: CAGSVGTGYEQYF. The CDR3 DNA reads as TGTGCCGGCAGTGTTGGGACAGGGTACGAGCAGTACTTC.